The clone carrying this T cell receptor beta chain was seen ten or more times. Its antigen is undetermined. The sample originates from a study of T cells in Graves' hyperthyroidism and ophthalmopathy. From germline, CDR1 is MNHNY and CDR2 SVGAGI (reference sequence). This CDR3 spans 15 amino acids. Trimming took 2 bases from V and 0 from J, leaving 8 bases between them. Overall study results and limits: With a median lead of around 5.9 months before onset, the model predicted ophthalmopathy. Ophthalmopathy was distinguished from stable hyperthyroidism by 13 V-J signatures.

Amplification targeted TCR beta CDR3 regions from RNA transcripts. Carried out on the TCR CDR3, a first-round RT-PCR used the HTBI primer set. TCRdb called the multiplex PCR reads again in MiXCR, with one record for every CDR3 protein. The table shows some 270,000 distinct CDR3 sequences, with about 14% occurring only once. Hyperthyroidism in the patients, aged 18 to 65, was newly diagnosed and under 2 months in duration. The sequence derives from a woman between 25 and 40 years old with Graves' hyperthyroidism that later progressed to Graves' ophthalmopathy. The sequenced sample was blood. V and J are TRBV6-6 and TRBJ1-3; D unclear. The CDR3 sequence: CASSYKVTSGNTIYF. CDR3 bases: TGTGCCAGCAGTTACAAGGTCACCTCTGGAAACACCATATATTTT.